This T cell receptor beta chain stems from a study of OX40 agonist ivuxolimab in advanced cancers. Study-level background: Ivuxolimab is a fully human IgG2 antibody that activates OX40 (CD134). All patients had ivuxolimab intravenously every 2 weeks at 0.01 to 10 mg/kg. Points from the study as a whole: Averaging showed that CD8+ T cells had more expanded clones than CD4+ did. The study found among the lowest clonal expansion in partial responders at 0.1-3.0 mg/kg.

Of note for this clone: Its target is not known.

Sequenced by immunoSEQ multiplex PCR; TCRdb stores in-frame clones only, minus some. The table has about 94,000 clones, nearly 90% seen once. This specimen was CD4+ or CD8+ T cells sorted from blood, taken in a trial of the OX40 agonist ivuxolimab. This clonotype was sampled from an adult with an advanced solid tumor such as melanoma, head and neck, liver or kidney cancer.

CDR3 in DNA: TGTGCCAGCAGCTTCAGACGGGGGAGCTCCTACAATGAGCAGTTCTTC. It codes for CASSFRRGSSYNEQFF. The rearrangement uses TRBV5-4 and TRBJ2-1, with D possibly TRBD2 on 6 matching bases. With 2 bases removed from V and 0 bases from J, the gap between germline ends came to 12 bases. CDR3 size: 16 residues. Germline V lookup: CDR1 SGHNT, CDR2 YYREEE (reference sequence). Drawing the rest from reference TRBV5-4 and TRBJ2-1, the complete variable domain is ETGVTQSPTHLIKTRGQQVTLRCSSQSGHNTVSWYQQALGQGPQFIFQYYREEENGRGNFPPRFSGLQFPNYSSELNVNALELDDSALYLCASSFRRGSSYNEQFFGPGTRLTVL.